These T cell receptor beta chains were read from a single sample in a study of cytomegalovirus exposure and HLA in healthy donors. Only in-frame clones appear in the TCRdb table, and some are missing; sequencing was by immunoSEQ multiplex PCR. In the table there are 150,000 to 200,000 clones, roughly 70% of which are singletons. Sample: PBMCs. These receptors were collected from a male donor in good health and CMV-seronegative. Each CDR3 is given with its conserved first and last residue. The D gene is left open where the match is weak. The listing skips clone size in some rows; elsewhere it reads once, few, many or a size class.

-,TRBD1,TRBJ2-1,TRBV6-1,TGTGCCAGCAGAGCGACAGGGGCCGCCTACAATGAGCAGTTCTTC,CASRATGAAYNEQFF
few,TRBD2,TRBJ2-1,TRBV19,TGTGCCAGTAGTATAGGACTAGCGGGTTATGAGCAGTTCTTC,CASSIGLAGYEQFF
-,TRBD1,TRBJ2-7,TRBV30,TGTGCCTGGAGTCAATCCGGGACAGGGGTTGACGAGCAGTACTTC,CAWSQSGTGVDEQYF
-,-,TRBJ1-5,TRBV6-1,TGTGCCAGTTGGGGTTGGTCGGGGGATCAGCCCCAGCATTTT,CASWGWSGDQPQHF
few,-,TRBJ1-3,TRBV7-2,TGTGCCAGCAGCTTAGGCACGCATGCTCGGGGCACCATATATTTT,CASSLGTHARGTIYF
-,-,TRBJ2-1,TRBV5-4,TGTGCCAGTAGCCCGACGCGGGGAAATGAGCAGTTCTTC,CASSPTRGNEQFF
-,TRBD2,TRBJ2-1,TRBV7-3,TGTGCCAGCAGCTTGGGACTAGCCAGCGAGCAGTTCTTC,CASSLGLASEQFF
-,-,TRBJ1-3,TRBV30,TGTGCCTGGAGTACCGGGGAAAACACCATATATTTT,CAWSTGENTIYF
-,TRBD1,TRBJ2-2,TRBV28,TGTGCCAGCAGTTCTCCGGGACAGGCGAACACCGGGGAGCTGTTTTTT,CASSSPGQANTGELFF
few,TRBD1,TRBJ2-5,TRBV7-2,TGTGCCAGCAGCTGGCGGACAGGCCAAGAGACCCAGTACTTC,CASSWRTGQETQYF
-,-,TRBJ2-1,TRBV27,TGTGCCAGCAGTTTAAGGTCCCGACTGTTCAATGAGCAGTTCTTC,CASSLRSRLFNEQFF
once,-,TRBJ1-3,TRBV19,TGTGCCAGTACCTGGGAGGGCTCTGGAAACACCATATATTTT,CASTWEGSGNTIYF
-,TRBD2,TRBJ2-1,TRBV4-2,TGTGCCAGCAGGGCTAGCGGGAGCTCCTACAATGAGCAGTTCTTC,CASRASGSSYNEQFF
-,TRBD1,TRBJ1-1,TRBV5-4,TGTGCCAGCAGCCGTACGGGACAGGGGAACACTGAAGCTTTCTTT,CASSRTGQGNTEAFF
-,-,TRBJ2-7,TRBV7-9,TGTGCCAGCAGCTTCGCCCAGACGAGGGAGCAGTACTTC,CASSFAQTREQYF
-,-,TRBJ2-1,TRBV27,TGTGCCAGCAGTTCTCCTCACAACTACAATGAGCAGTTCTTC,CASSSPHNYNEQFF
few,-,TRBJ1-5,TRBV11-2,TGTGCCAGCAGCTTATACAATCAGCCCCAGCATTTT,CASSLYNQPQHF
-,-,TRBJ1-1,TRBV27,TGTGCCAGCAGTTTATCCTCCTTAGCTGAAGCTTTCTTT,CASSLSSLAEAFF
few,-,TRBJ2-5,TRBV27,TGTGCCAGCAGTTTATCCCACAGCCAAGAGACCCAGTACTTC,CASSLSHSQETQYF
-,-,TRBJ2-3,TRBV6-6,TGTGCCAGCAGTTACATGGGCCCCCCAGATACGCAGTATTTT,CASSYMGPPDTQYF
-,-,TRBJ2-1,TRBV12-5,TGTGCTAGTGGTTTGCCCCCAGGCTTTAACCACAATGAGCAGTTCTTC,CASGLPPGFNHNEQFF
-,TRBD1,TRBJ1-2,TRBV6-1,TGTGCCAGCAGTGAGGGGACAGCTAACTATGGCTACACCTTC,CASSEGTANYGYTF
once,-,TRBJ1-5,TRBV7-8,TGTGCCAGCAGCTTAAGCGGGACCGACTTAGGCTTTAGCAATCAGCCCCAGCATTTT,CASSLSGTDLGFSNQPQHF
-,-,TRBJ2-4,TRBV9,TGTGCCAGCAGCGTAGTTTCAGGGGCGGAAGCCAAAAACATTCAGTACTTC,CASSVVSGAEAKNIQYF
-,TRBD2,TRBJ2-5,TRBV27,TGTGCCAGCAGTTACGGAGCGGGGACCCAAGAGACCCAGTACTTC,CASSYGAGTQETQYF
-,TRBD2,TRBJ2-3,TRBV7-2,TGTGCCAGCAGCTCAATAGCGGGGGGAACAGATACGCAGTATTTT,CASSSIAGGTDTQYF
-,-,TRBJ1-2,TRBV28,TGTGCCAGCAGCCAAGGACAGTTCTATGGCTACACCTTC,CASSQGQFYGYTF
-,-,TRBJ2-1,TRBV6-1,TGTGCCAGCGGTGAAGCGCCCGGACTCCATATGAATGAGCAGTTCTTC,CASGEAPGLHMNEQFF
-,TRBD2,TRBJ2-1,TRBV19,TGTGCCAGTAGTGCCCTAGGGAGCGGGAGGTTCAATGAGCAGTTCTTC,CASSALGSGRFNEQFF
-,TRBD1,TRBJ1-1,TRBV28,TGTGCCAGCAGACGACCCGGGACAGGGTTGAACACTGAAGCTTTCTTT,CASRRPGTGLNTEAFF
-,TRBD1,TRBJ2-1,TRBV7-3,TGTGCCAGCAGCTTACAGGGGGAAAGCTCCTACAATGAGCAGTTCTTC,CASSLQGESSYNEQFF
-,TRBD1,TRBJ2-7,TRBV6-1,TGTGCCAGCAGTGGGACAGGGTTTACCTACGAGCAGTACTTC,CASSGTGFTYEQYF
-,TRBD1,TRBJ1-1,TRBV4-1,TGCGCCAGCAGCCAAGAGACAGGGGGCATGAACACTGAAGCTTTCTTT,CASSQETGGMNTEAFF
-,TRBD1,TRBJ2-1,TRBV11-1,TGTGCCAGCGGCTCCACAGGGGGATCCTACAATGAGCAGTTCTTC,CASGSTGGSYNEQFF
few,TRBD2,TRBJ2-3,TRBV9,TGTGCCAGCAGCGTCCTAGGACTAGCGGGTAGCACAGATACGCAGTATTTT,CASSVLGLAGSTDTQYF